This TCR beta chain was retrieved from a study of CD8+ T cells in alopecia areata. Study-level results: Lesional scalp, especially alopecia totalis/universalis, showed higher clonality than normal scalp.

Reverse transcription of extracted RNA yielded cDNA, which provided the sequencing template. The protocol was immunoSEQ multiplex PCR, while the TCRdb copy is restricted to in-frame clones and leaves out a portion. The data show 150,000 to 250,000 clones, about 62% seen once. Sample treatment: oral pan-JAK inhibitor, 5-10 mg twice daily. This clone showed up just a few times. Its specificity is not known. The sequences come from CD4+ T cells sorted from blood, collected at week 24, from a patient treated with tofacitinib. The clonotype originates from a human donor with alopecia areata.

CDR3 coding DNA: TGTGCCATCAGTGAGTCCGATGACCAAGAGACCCAGTACTTC. This codes for CAISESDDQETQYF. This chain connects TRBV10-3 to TRBJ2-5; D ambiguous. The CDR3 has 14 amino acids. Germline CDR1 and CDR2: ENHRY and SYGVKD. V was clipped by 0 bases and J by 0 bases, with 5 bases between them.